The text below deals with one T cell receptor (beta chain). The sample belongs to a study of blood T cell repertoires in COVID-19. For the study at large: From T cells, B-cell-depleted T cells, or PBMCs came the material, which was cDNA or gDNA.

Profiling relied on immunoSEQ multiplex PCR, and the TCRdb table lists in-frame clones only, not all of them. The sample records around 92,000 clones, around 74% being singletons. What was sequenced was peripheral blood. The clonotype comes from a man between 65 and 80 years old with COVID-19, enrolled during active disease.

CDR3 sequence (DNA): TGTGCCAGCAGTTCCCTCCGGACAGGGGGCGGTTACGAGCAGTACTTC. Its protein is CASSSLRTGGGYEQYF. The genes are TRBV6-2 or TRBV6-3 and TRBJ2-7, with TRBD1 identical over 11 bases. The CDR3 is 16 amino acids. Looked up from germline, CDR1 is MNHEY and CDR2 is SVGEGT. V shed 4 bases and J 4 bases; nucleotides not matched to a gene: 9.